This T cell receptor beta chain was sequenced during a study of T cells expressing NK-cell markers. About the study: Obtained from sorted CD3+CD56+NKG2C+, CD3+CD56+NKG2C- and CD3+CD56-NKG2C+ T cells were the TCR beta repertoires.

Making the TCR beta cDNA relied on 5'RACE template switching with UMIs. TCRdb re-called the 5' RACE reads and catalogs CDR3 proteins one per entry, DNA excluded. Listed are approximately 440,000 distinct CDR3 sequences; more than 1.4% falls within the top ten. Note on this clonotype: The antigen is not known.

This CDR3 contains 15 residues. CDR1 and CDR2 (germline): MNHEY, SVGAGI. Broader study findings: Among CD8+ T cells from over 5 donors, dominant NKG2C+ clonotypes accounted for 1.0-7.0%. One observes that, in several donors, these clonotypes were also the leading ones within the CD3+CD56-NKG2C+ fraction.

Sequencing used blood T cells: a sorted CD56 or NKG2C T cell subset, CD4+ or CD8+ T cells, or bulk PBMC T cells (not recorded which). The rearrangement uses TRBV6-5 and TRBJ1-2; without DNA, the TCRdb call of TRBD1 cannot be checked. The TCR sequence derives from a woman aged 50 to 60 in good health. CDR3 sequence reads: CASLRRPTPLGGYTF.